This entry lists 27 T cell receptor beta chains sequenced from one sample in a study of early T cells in non-severe SARS-CoV-2 infection. A single record per CDR3 protein comes from TCRdb applying MiXCR to the 5' RACE reads. Of tens of thousands of distinct CDR3 sequences listed, 12% are singletons. Sequenced input: whole blood. The receptors were gathered from an adult who was a healthcare worker with PCR-confirmed SARS-CoV-2 infection or an uninfected control (not recorded which).

This clonotype has at least ten counts. J is TRBJ1-6 and V is TRBV6-5; TRBD1 is a possible D gene (6 bases). The CDR3 loop spans 18 amino acids. Germline V gene data show CDR1 as MNHEY and CDR2 as SVGAGI. V lost 7 bases, J lost 0 bases, and 19 bases lay in between. DNA of the CDR3: TGTGCCAGCAAACGAACCCCCCAGGGACACTCCTATAATTCACCCCTCCACTTT. Translating it yields CASKRTPQGHSYNSPLHF.

V is TRBV11-2 and J is TRBJ2-2, with 9 nucleotides matching TRBD1. Germline CDR1 and CDR2: SGHAT and FQNNGV. The CDR3 consists of 18 residues. V lost 5 bases, J lost 3 bases, and 13 bases stayed unmatched. CDR3 sequence reads: CASSPGTGKINDTGELFF. DNA of the CDR3: TGTGCCAGCAGCCCGGGGACAGGGAAAATCAATGACACCGGGGAGCTGTTTTTT.

Ten or more counts support this clonotype. This sequence joins TRBV30 and TRBJ2-7; no clear D. This CDR3 comprises 12 residues. V lost 0 bases and J lost 7, with 10 bases in between. The V gene's germline CDR1 is GTSNPN and CDR2 SVGIG (reference sequence). CDR3 DNA: TGTGCCTGGAGTGTGGGGTTGGGAGAGCAGTACTTC. This sequence encodes CAWSVGLGEQYF.

J is TRBJ1-1 and V is TRBV18, with D unclear. Trimming stripped 5 bases from V and 1 base from J, with 14 bases between. There are 15 residues in the CDR3. The germline gives CDR1 KGHSH, CDR2 LQKENI. The CDR3 coding sequence is TGTGCCAGCTCATCCGGGATCGGCCAGAACACTGAAGCTTTCTTT. Translating gives CASSSGIGQNTEAFF.

This clonotype was seen many times. The chain uses TRBV6-2 or TRBV6-3 and TRBJ2-1, with 11 bases lining up with TRBD2. Trimming at V came to 7 bases and at J to 5 bases, leaving 10 bases not matched to a gene. The germline CDR1 and CDR2 sequences are MNHEY and SVGEGT. The CDR3 is 16 residues long. The DNA for the CDR3 is TGTGCCAGCAACCCCCGCACTAGCGGGGGTAACAATGAGCAGTTCTTC. It translates to CASNPRTSGGNNEQFF.

J is TRBJ1-1 and V is TRBV7-9; D call uncertain. V was shortened by 5 bases and J by 0 bases, with 13 bases between the two germline ends. From germline, CDR1 is SEHNR and CDR2 FQNEAQ (reference sequence). The CDR3 sequence is 15 residues long. The CDR3: CASSLIMGMNTEAFF. CDR3 DNA: TGTGCCAGCAGCCTCATTATGGGCATGAACACTGAAGCTTTCTTT.

The rearrangement links TRBV2 to TRBJ2-7, with a weak D call TRBD1 (6 bases). CDR1 is SNHLY and CDR2 is FYNNEI in the germline V gene. This CDR3 spans 13 amino acids. Trimming cost V 6 bases and J 4 bases, with 13 bases left between them. CDR3 amino acids: CASRPTGRYEQYF. CDR3 DNA: TGTGCCAGCAGGCCAACAGGGCGGTACGAGCAGTACTTC.

This clonotype has just a few counts. The V and J genes are TRBV11-2 and TRBJ1-1, with TRBD1 as a possible D gene (5 bases). The CDR3 consists of 16 residues. CDR1 and CDR2 from the germline V gene are SGHAT and FQNNGV. V was clipped by 5 bases and J by 0 bases, with 16 bases between them. CDR3: CASSPPPGHLNTEAFF. The DNA for the CDR3 is TGTGCCAGCAGCCCGCCCCCCGGACACCTGAACACTGAAGCTTTCTTT.

This clonotype was seen repeatedly, ten times or more. This rearrangement joins TRBV20-1 to TRBJ1-6; D is uncertain. Germline V lookup: CDR1 DFQATT, CDR2 SNEGSKA (reference sequence). CDR3 length equals 17 residues. Deletions cut 1 base from V and 0 bases from J, with 13 bases between. This CDR3 is CSARVRQESSYNSPLHF. CDR3 DNA: TGCAGTGCTAGAGTTCGGCAGGAGAGCTCCTATAATTCACCCCTCCACTTT.

This clonotype was counted a few times. The V and J genes are TRBV6-2 or TRBV6-3 and TRBJ1-1, with D unclear. The V and J ends lost 2 bases and 0 bases respectively, with 7 bases between them. The CDR3 length is 14 residues. Looked up from germline, CDR1 is MNHEY and CDR2 is SVGEGT. CDR3 sequence reads: CASSYEVLNTEAFF. The DNA for the CDR3 is TGTGCCAGCAGTTACGAGGTCTTGAACACTGAAGCTTTCTTT.

V is TRBV11-3 and J is TRBJ2-7; 11 bases are a match to TRBD2. J gave up 1 base and V 5 bases, and 10 bases lay outside the gene matches. Per the germline V gene, CDR1 is SGHNT and CDR2 is YENEEA. The CDR3 totals 17 residues. The CDR3 sequence is CASSPKEGTSGSYEQYF. The CDR3 DNA reads TGTGCCAGCAGCCCTAAAGAGGGGACTAGCGGATCCTACGAGCAGTACTTC.

This clonotype has more than one count but fewer than ten. The rearrangement links TRBV29-1 to TRBJ1-2; 9 bases agree with TRBD1. V shed 7 bases and J 4 bases; nucleotides not matched to a gene: 7. The CDR3 sequence is 13 residues long. Germline lookup yields CDR1 SQVTM and CDR2 ANQGSEA. CDR3 sequence reads: CSGSGTGSYGYTF. CDR3 bases: TGCAGCGGATCCGGGACAGGGTCCTATGGCTACACCTTC.

The V and J genes are TRBV3-1 and TRBJ2-7, with 10 bases that match TRBD2. The CDR3 is 14 amino acids. Germline CDR1 is LGHDT and CDR2 is YNNKEL (reference sequence). The V gene end was trimmed by 7 bases and the J gene end by 6 bases; junction bases not matched to a gene: 9. The CDR3 DNA is TGTGCCAGCAACCTAGCGGGGGTGCTGTCCGAGCAGTACTTC. Its protein product is CASNLAGVLSEQYF.

The CDR3 region is CASTLGGAYGYTF. The CDR3 bases are TGTGCCAGCACCCTAGGGGGTGCCTATGGCTACACCTTC. This chain uses TRBV6-5 with TRBJ1-2; D possibly corresponds to TRBD1 (6 bases). Looked up from germline, CDR1 is MNHEY and CDR2 is SVGAGI. The CDR3 runs 13 residues. Trimming removed 7 bases from V and 4 bases from J, with 13 bases in between.

This clonotype occurred a few times. V and J are TRBV15 and TRBJ2-5; D not certain. The CDR3 has 13 amino acids. Trimming stripped 1 base from V and 3 bases from J, with 6 bases between. CDR1 is LNHNV and CDR2 is YYDKDF in the germline V gene (reference sequence). CDR3 in DNA: TGTGCCACCAGCAGAGGGGCGAAAGAGACCCAGTACTTC. Translated: CATSRGAKETQYF.

This sequence joins TRBV6-1 and TRBJ1-5; no firm D call. Trimming removed 8 bases at V and 3 bases at J, with 11 bases between. Per germline, CDR1 MNHNS and CDR2 SASEGT. CDR3 length: 13 amino acids. CDR3 in DNA: TGTGCCAGCGCCCGGGAACTCAATCAGCCCCAGCATTTT. Amino acids: CASARELNQPQHF.

This sequence joins TRBV7-3 and TRBJ2-2, with D uncertain. This CDR3 is 12 amino acids long. V was trimmed by 6 bases and J by 4 bases, leaving 6 bases between them. CDR1 and CDR2 (germline): SGHTA, FQGTGA. The CDR3 DNA reads TGTGCCAGCAGATCTAGCACCGGGGAGCTGTTTTTT. It yields the protein CASRSSTGELFF.

This clonotype was recorded a few times. The CDR3 sequence: CASSLDTGAKDTQYF. As DNA, the CDR3 is TGCGCCAGCAGCTTGGATACCGGGGCAAAAGATACGCAGTATTTT. The chain recombines TRBV5-1 with TRBJ2-3, with D possibly called TRBD1 or TRBD2 (5 bases each). The CDR3 runs to 15 residues. The V gene's germline CDR1 is SGHRS and CDR2 YFSETQ. Trimming left V 0 bases short and J 5 bases short, with 13 bases between.

The V gene is TRBV13, the J gene TRBJ2-7; D uncertain. Germline V gene lookup returns CDR1 PRHDT and CDR2 FYEKMQ (reference sequence). The CDR3 is made up of 12 amino acids. V was shortened by 3 bases and J by 9 bases, with 12 bases between the two germline ends. The CDR3 sequence: CASSFDTLRQYF. DNA for the CDR3: TGTGCCAGCAGCTTTGATACTCTGCGGCAGTACTTC. Drawing the rest from reference TRBV13 and TRBJ2-7, the complete variable domain is AAGVIQSPRHLIKEKRETATLKCYPIPRHDTVYWYQQGPGQDPQFLISFYEKMQSDKGSIPDRFSAQQFSDYHSELNMSSLELGDSALYFCASSFDTLRQYFGPGTRLTVT.

This clonotype has a handful of counts. The chain links TRBV6-2 or TRBV6-3 to TRBJ2-1; 9 bases map to TRBD2. Trimming at V came to 4 bases and at J to 1 base, leaving 5 bases not matched to a gene. CDR3 length equals 16 residues. The germline gives CDR1 MNHEY, CDR2 SVGEGT. CDR3 residues: CASSWIAGVSYNEQFF. The CDR3 DNA follows: TGTGCCAGCAGTTGGATAGCGGGGGTTTCCTACAATGAGCAGTTCTTC.

This clonotype was counted between two and nine times. The chain has TRBV6-4 and TRBJ2-1, with D perhaps TRBD1 or TRBD2 (6 bases each). Germline V gene data show CDR1 as MRHNA and CDR2 as SNTAGT. This CDR3 is built from 15 residues. Trimming shortened V by 0 bases and J by 7 bases, and 13 bases separated the two germline ends. CDR3 bases: TGTGCCAGCAGTGACTCGGGGGGCGGTTTGAATGAGCAGTTCTTC. This encodes CASSDSGGGLNEQFF.

There are many counts of this clonotype. V is TRBV20-1 and J is TRBJ2-1; D perhaps matches TRBD1 (6 bases). There are 13 residues in the CDR3. With 2 bases removed from V and 3 bases from J, the gap between germline ends came to 8 bases. Per germline, CDR1 DFQATT and CDR2 SNEGSKA (reference sequence). The CDR3 coding sequence is TGCAGTGCTAGACAGGACAGCTACAATGAGCAGTTCTTC. It codes for CSARQDSYNEQFF.

This clonotype was picked up a small number of times. The rearrangement joins TRBV6-5 to TRBJ2-7; maybe TRBD2 (6 bases). Trimming took off 6 bases at V and 5 bases at J, with 17 bases between the two ends. The germline V gene has CDR1 MNHEY and CDR2 SVGAGI. The length of the CDR3 is 14 residues. Written as DNA, the CDR3 is TGTGCCAGCAGCGAGGTCGGGGGTAGGAACGAGCAGTACTTC. Amino acids: CASSEVGGRNEQYF.

V usage is TRBV7-9 and J usage is TRBJ2-1; 7 bases agree with TRBD2. V shed 5 bases and J 9 bases; nucleotides not matched to a gene: 4. CDR3 length equals 12 residues. CDR1 SEHNR and CDR2 FQNEAQ come from the germline V gene (reference sequence). The CDR3 spells CASSGRGFEQFF. CDR3 nucleotides: TGTGCCAGCAGCGGGCGGGGGTTTGAGCAGTTCTTC.

The chain combines TRBV12-3 or TRBV12-4 with TRBJ1-6; D is uncertain. Trimming cost V 6 bases and J 0 bases, with 9 bases left between them. The CDR3 is made up of 15 amino acids. Here the CDR3 reads CASRDVSSYNSPLHF. The CDR3 DNA is TGTGCCAGCAGGGATGTCAGCTCCTATAATTCACCCCTCCACTTT.

This chain joins TRBV12-3 or TRBV12-4 and TRBJ1-6; no definite D call. V lost 6 bases and J lost 6, with 6 bases in between. The CDR3 is made up of 12 amino acids. The chain's CDR3 is CASRVPNSPLHF. CDR3 sequence (DNA): TGTGCCAGCAGGGTGCCTAATTCACCCCTCCACTTT.

This clonotype was detected ten times or more. In DNA, the CDR3 is TGTGCCAGCACCGCGAGGAAAAACACCATATATTTT. Amino acids: CASTARKNTIYF. The chain couples TRBV12-3 or TRBV12-4 to TRBJ1-3; D unclear. The CDR3 length is 12 residues. Trimming removed 7 bases from V and 6 bases from J, with 10 bases in between.